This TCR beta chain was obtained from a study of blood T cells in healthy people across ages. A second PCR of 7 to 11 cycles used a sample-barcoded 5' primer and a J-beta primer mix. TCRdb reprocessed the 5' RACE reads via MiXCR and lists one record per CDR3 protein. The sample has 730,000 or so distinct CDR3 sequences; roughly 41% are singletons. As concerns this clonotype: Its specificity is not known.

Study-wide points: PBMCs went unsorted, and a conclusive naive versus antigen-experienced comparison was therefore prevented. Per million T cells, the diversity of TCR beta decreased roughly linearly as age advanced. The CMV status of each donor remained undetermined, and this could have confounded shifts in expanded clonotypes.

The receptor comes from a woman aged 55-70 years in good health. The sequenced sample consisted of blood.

The CDR3: CASSSGWGVGSQGEQFF. CDR3 nucleotides: TGTGCCAGCAGCAGCGGATGGGGTGTCGGGTCACAAGGTGAGCAGTTCTTC. The J gene is TRBJ2-1, the V gene TRBV7-2, with D maybe TRBD2 (5 bases). Looked up from germline, CDR1 is SGHTA and CDR2 is FQGNSA. V lost 5 bases and J 9 bases, leaving 26 bases between the germline ends. The CDR3 is 17 residues long.